These 16 T cell receptor beta chains originate from one sample sequenced in a study of T cells in Graves' hyperthyroidism and ophthalmopathy. Amplification of TCR beta CDR3 regions was performed using RNA transcripts as template. The TCR CDR3 was amplified in a first-round RT-PCR using the HTBI primer set. TCRdb passed the multiplex PCR reads through MiXCR, listing each CDR3 protein once. This sample has 400,000 to 600,000 distinct CDR3 sequences, with around 21% found just once. The material sequenced was blood. These receptors all stem from a man between 18 and 29 years old with Graves' hyperthyroidism.

This clonotype has at least ten counts. This chain joins TRBV30 and TRBJ1-1; the D is unclear. V lost 4 bases, J lost 0 bases, and 9 bases lay in between. Germline-derived CDR1 and CDR2 are GTSNPN and SVGIG (reference sequence). This CDR3 is built from 13 residues. CDR3 region: CAWIEFMNTEAFF. The CDR3 region has the DNA TGTGCCTGGATAGAATTTATGAACACTGAAGCTTTCTTT. The full variable domain, with the rest looked up from reference TRBV30 and TRBJ1-1, is SQTIHQWPATLVQPVGSPLSLECTVEGTSNPNLYWYRQAAGRGLQLLFYSVGIGQISSEVPQNLSASRPQDRQFILSSKKLLLSDSGFYLCAWIEFMNTEAFFGQGTRLTVV.

This clonotype was picked up many times. The chain links TRBV29-1 to TRBJ2-5, with D unresolved. This CDR3 comprises 11 residues. Trimming took off 6 bases at V and 6 bases at J, with 11 bases between the two ends. The V gene's germline CDR1 is SQVTM and CDR2 ANQGSEA. CDR3 in amino acids: CSVETRKTQYF. The CDR3 nucleotides read TGCAGCGTAGAGACGAGGAAGACCCAGTACTTC. Supplemented by reference TRBV29-1 and TRBJ2-5, the full variable domain reads SAVISQKPSRDICQRGTSLTIQCQVDSQVTMMFWYRQQPGQSLTLIATANQGSEATYESGFVIDKFPISRPNLTFSTLTVSNMSPEDSSIYLCSVETRKTQYFGPGTRLLVL.

J is TRBJ2-2 and V is TRBV6-5; D not resolved. The CDR3 sequence is 14 residues long. V was pared by 2 bases and J by 6 bases, with 10 bases between. Germline assignment: CDR1 MNHEY and CDR2 SVGAGI. The CDR3 DNA reads TGTGCCAGCAGTTACCGACTGGACCCCGGGGAGCTGTTTTTT. It specifies CASSYRLDPGELFF.

This clonotype has ten or more counts. The genes are TRBV10-3 and TRBJ1-5, with TRBD1 matching 9 bases. V trimming: 2 bases; J trimming: 4 bases; junction bases outside the gene matches: 6. CDR3 length: 16 amino acids. Germline-derived CDR1 and CDR2 are ENHRY and SYGVKD. CDR3 bases: TGTGCCATCAGTGAGACAGGGGGCGTTATTAATCAGCCCCAGCATTTT. Translated: CAISETGGVINQPQHF.

This clonotype was picked up many times. This chain links TRBV7-8 with TRBJ2-4; tentatively, D is TRBD1 (6 bases). Trimming removed 5 bases from V and 0 bases from J, with 17 bases in between. The CDR3 spans 17 residues. Per the germline V gene, CDR1 is SGHVS and CDR2 is FQNEAQ. Written as DNA, the CDR3 is TGTGCCAGCAGCCTCAGCCGGGACATCGAAGCCAAAAACATTCAGTACTTC. It specifies CASSLSRDIEAKNIQYF.

This clonotype has a count of ten or more. The CDR3 DNA sequence: TGTGCCAGCACTAACTCGGGACAGCTTTCCTATGGCTACACCTTC. Protein: CASTNSGQLSYGYTF. The chain combines TRBV6-4 with TRBJ1-2, with 7 bases that match TRBD1. This CDR3 region has 15 residues. Unmatched junction bases numbered 12, after V lost 7 bases and J lost 4 bases. Germline CDR1 reads MRHNA; CDR2 reads SNTAGT.

V usage is TRBV12-3 or TRBV12-4 and J usage is TRBJ1-1, with D maybe TRBD1 (5 bases). The CDR3 runs to 14 residues. V lost 6 bases, J lost 6 bases, and 17 bases lay in between. The CDR3 DNA follows: TGTGCCAGCAGCCCTGGAGGAGGAGGGGCTGAAGCTTTCTTT. Translated, it gives CASSPGGGGAEAFF.

The sample holds many counts of this clonotype. The rearrangement links TRBV28 to TRBJ1-1; no reliable D call. The CDR3 is 13 residues long. V was clipped by 4 bases and J by 1 base, with 7 bases between them. The V gene's germline CDR1 is MDHEN and CDR2 SYDVKM. The CDR3: CASSYRGNTEAFF. The CDR3, as DNA: TGTGCCAGCAGTTATCGGGGGAACACTGAAGCTTTCTTT. The full variable domain, with the rest looked up from reference TRBV28 and TRBJ1-1, is DVKVTQSSRYLVKRTGEKVFLECVQDMDHENMFWYRQDPGLGLRLIYFSYDVKMKEKGDIPEGYSVSREKKERFSLILESASTNQTSMYLCASSYRGNTEAFFGQGTRLTVV.

The table lists this clonotype with many counts. A much larger clone sits a single nucleotide away, making a read error possible. This chain connects TRBV6-1 to TRBJ2-7; D is possibly TRBD1 or TRBD2 (5 bases each). Trimming shortened V by 7 bases and J by 0 bases, and 10 bases separated the two germline ends. This CDR3 region has 13 residues. Germline V gives CDR1 MNHNS, CDR2 SASEGT. The CDR3 bases are TGTGCCAGCAATCCAGGGAGCTCCTACGAGCAGTACTTC. Translation: CASNPGSSYEQYF.

This clonotype was counted ten times or more. The V and J genes are TRBV6-5 and TRBJ1-5; no clear D gene. The germline V gene encodes CDR1 MNHEY and CDR2 SVGAGI. V was clipped by 7 bases and J by 0 bases, with 19 bases between them. This CDR3 contains 17 residues. CDR3 DNA: TGTGCCAGCACCCTCCTTCTCAACACCCGTAGCAATCAGCCCCAGCATTTT. It codes for CASTLLLNTRSNQPQHF.

This rearrangement joins TRBV6-1 to TRBJ2-7; no clear D gene. This CDR3 is built from 10 residues. The germline V gene has CDR1 MNHNS and CDR2 SASEGT. V was cut by 4 bases and J by 4 bases, with 2 bases left in between. As DNA, the CDR3 is TGTGCCAGCAGTGCATACGAGCAGTACTTC. This encodes CASSAYEQYF.

The sample holds many counts of this clonotype. The genes are TRBV6-2 or TRBV6-3 and TRBJ2-3; D gene ambiguous. The CDR3 spans 12 residues. V was cut by 8 bases and J by 6 bases, with 12 bases left in between. Germline V CDR1 and CDR2: MNHEY, SVGEGT. CDR3 loop: CASWRGMDTQYF. The CDR3 nucleotides are TGTGCCAGCTGGAGAGGAATGGATACGCAGTATTTT.

The chain combines TRBV2 with TRBJ2-2; D uncertain. The CDR3 covers 15 residues. From germline, CDR1 is SNHLY and CDR2 FYNNEI. V was pared by 6 bases and J by 4 bases, with 15 bases between. CDR3 in amino acids: CASSPPFSITGELFF. The DNA for the CDR3 is TGTGCCAGCAGCCCACCTTTTAGTATCACCGGGGAGCTGTTTTTT.

The chain recombines TRBV2 with TRBJ2-5; TRBD2 might be the D (6 bases). This CDR3 has 15 residues. Looked up from germline, CDR1 is SNHLY and CDR2 is FYNNEI. Trimming removed 3 bases at V and 2 bases at J, with 13 bases between. DNA for the CDR3: TGTGCCAGCAGTGAGTGGCGGAGGGAACAAGAGACCCAGTACTTC. Encoded protein: CASSEWRREQETQYF.

The chain links TRBV9 to TRBJ1-6, with 7 bases fitting TRBD1. V lost 3 bases and J lost 3; bases outside the gene matches: 3. The CDR3 has 15 residues. CDR1 SGDLS and CDR2 YYNGEE come from the germline V gene. CDR3 nucleotides: TGTGCCAGCAGCGCAGCAGGGGGCTATAATTCACCCCTCCACTTT. Translated, it gives CASSAAGGYNSPLHF.

There are many counts of this clonotype. CDR3 in DNA: TGTGCCAGCCTAACCGTGACCCCAGGCTACGAGCAGTACTTC. Protein product: CASLTVTPGYEQYF. This rearrangement joins TRBV6-2 or TRBV6-3 to TRBJ2-7; D is undetermined. The CDR3 runs to 14 residues. Germline V lookup: CDR1 MNHEY, CDR2 SVGEGT. Trimming shortened V by 8 bases and J by 3 bases, and 17 bases separated the two germline ends.